This TCR beta chain was recovered during a study of blood T cell repertoires in COVID-19. The V gene lost 6 bases and the J gene lost 1 base, with 9 bases spanning the gap. This CDR3 is built from 13 residues. Germline values: CDR1 ENHRY, CDR2 SYGVKD. Here immunoSEQ multiplex PCR was the method, and the copy in TCRdb shows in-frame clones only, minus some. This table has approximately 170,000 clones, 82% appearing once. The origin of this receptor is a woman of 80 years or more with active or convalescent COVID-19. This chain connects TRBV10-3 to TRBJ1-1; a possible D gene is TRBD1 (5 bases). The specimen was peripheral blood. DNA of the CDR3: TGTGCCATCAGACCAACAGGGAACACTGAAGCTTTCTTT. Translation gives CAIRPTGNTEAFF.